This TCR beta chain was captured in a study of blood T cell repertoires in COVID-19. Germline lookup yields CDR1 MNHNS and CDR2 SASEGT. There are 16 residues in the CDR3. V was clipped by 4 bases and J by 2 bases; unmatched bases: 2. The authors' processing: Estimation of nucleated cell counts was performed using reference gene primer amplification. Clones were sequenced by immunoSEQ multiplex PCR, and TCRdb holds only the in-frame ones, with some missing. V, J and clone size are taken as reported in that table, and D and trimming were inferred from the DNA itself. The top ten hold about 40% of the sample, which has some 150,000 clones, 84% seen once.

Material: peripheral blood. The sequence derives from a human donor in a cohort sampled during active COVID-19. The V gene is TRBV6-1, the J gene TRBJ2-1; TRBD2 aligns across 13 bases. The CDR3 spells CASSGTSGGAYNEQFF. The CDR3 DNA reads TGTGCCAGCAGTGGGACTAGCGGGGGTGCCTACAATGAGCAGTTCTTC.